This TCR beta chain was identified during a study of T-cell memory formation after mild COVID-19. General study points: The CD4+ clones that contracted clustered mainly within CM and EM, and the CD8+ clones concentrated in EMRA.

This clonotype occurred a few times. Antigen unknown. Trimming cost V 4 bases and J 1 base; bases outside gene matches: 4. In germline, CDR1 is LGHNA, CDR2 YSLEER. The CDR3 contains 15 residues. TCRdb re-called the 5' RACE reads with MiXCR, one entry per CDR3 protein. Altogether 150,000 to 200,000 distinct CDR3 sequences are present, roughly 15% being singletons, with the ten largest covering about 14%. The sample comprised PBMCs or a T cell subset sorted from them (not recorded which). This sequence was found in an adult woman who had mild COVID-19 (a few samples of this study predate the infection). Cell type and time point are not known. V and J are TRBV4-3 and TRBJ2-7, with 10 bases that match TRBD2. CDR3 region: CASSPGLADSYEQYF. The CDR3 nucleotides read TGCGCCAGCAGCCCCGGACTAGCGGATTCCTACGAGCAGTACTTC.